Shown below are 26 T cell receptor beta chains from a single sample sequenced in a study of human T cells and chemical hapten exposure (dated by TCRdb to about 2021). The library was produced with RACE. Instrument on record: NextSeq 500. TCRdb reran the public reads through fastp at Q25 and MiXCR, keeping productive beta chains. Rows with one shared CDR3 protein collapse into an entry with the most common genes and DNA. The sample table lists approximately 79,000 distinct CDR3 sequences, approximately 8% of them with a count of one. More than 1.5% of the sample rests with the top ten. In the paper's terms, the time point label means: healthy volunteer bleed at 6 weeks. Total RNA was extracted from unfractionated whole blood collected in Tempus Blood RNA tubes. Sequencing input: whole blood. The receptor source for this set is a male donor in good health. Some clones in this sample may be carry-over from other donors' samples.

This chain joins TRBV12-3 or TRBV12-4 and TRBJ1-2; D ambiguous. This CDR3 comprises 12 residues. Trimming removed 5 bases at V and 6 bases at J, with 10 bases between. The CDR3 here is CASSSQADGYTF. As DNA, the CDR3 is TGTGCCAGCAGTAGTCAGGCCGATGGCTACACCTTC.

V gene TRBV10-3 combines with J gene TRBJ2-5, with D possibly TRBD1 on 5 matching bases. V lost 8 bases and J lost 1, with 8 bases in between. The germline V gene encodes CDR1 ENHRY and CDR2 SYGVKD. CDR3 length: 12 residues. The CDR3 region has the DNA TGTGCCATCTCTACAGGCCAAGAGACCCAGTACTTC. It is translated as CAISTGQETQYF.

V gene TRBV12-3 or TRBV12-4 combines with J gene TRBJ1-1; unclear D gene. V was cut by 2 bases and J by 3 bases, with 7 bases left in between. The CDR3 has 13 residues. The CDR3 protein is CASSLSGHTEAFF. The CDR3 DNA reads TGTGCCAGCAGTTTATCCGGGCACACTGAAGCTTTCTTT.

This chain uses TRBV29-1 with TRBJ2-1; 14 nucleotides match TRBD2. This CDR3 contains 15 residues. Looked up from germline, CDR1 is SQVTM and CDR2 is ANQGSEA. J lost 12 bases, V lost 1 base, and 8 bases had no gene match. CDR3 residues: CSVEAGTSGRGWQFF. The CDR3 region has the DNA TGCAGCGTTGAAGCAGGGACTAGCGGGAGAGGATGGCAGTTCTTC.

Ten or more counts support this clonotype. V and J are TRBV6-1 and TRBJ2-7; D call uncertain. The V end was cut by 8 bases, the J end by 6 bases, with 20 bases between. CDR1 and CDR2 (germline): MNHNS, SASEGT. There are 14 residues in the CDR3. The CDR3 is CASGTRSPSGEQYF. The CDR3 DNA follows: TGTGCCAGCGGAACAAGGTCCCCTTCGGGCGAGCAGTACTTC.

This clonotype has a count of ten or more. The V and J genes are TRBV7-2 and TRBJ2-5; D is possibly TRBD1 (6 bases). The germline V and J ends were trimmed by 2 bases and 6 bases, with 22 bases remaining between them. In germline, CDR1 is SGHTA, CDR2 FQGNSA. The CDR3 spans 17 residues. CDR3 in amino acids: CASSLRGLTGPLKTQYF. CDR3 DNA: TGTGCCAGCAGCTTAAGGGGGTTGACGGGACCGTTGAAGACCCAGTACTTC.

This clonotype was counted only a few times. V and J are TRBV7-6 and TRBJ1-4; 8 bases fit TRBD1. The germline V gene encodes CDR1 SGHVS and CDR2 FNYEAQ. The CDR3 is made up of 16 amino acids. V shed 3 bases, J shed 0 bases, and the junction held 3 bases outside the gene matches. CDR3 bases: TGTGCCAGCAGCTTGGGGACAGGAGCAACTAATGAAAAACTGTTTTTT. Its protein product is CASSLGTGATNEKLFF.

This clonotype has a handful of counts. This chain joins TRBV5-5 and TRBJ1-1; 7 bases match TRBD1. The ends lost 4 bases at V and 0 bases at J; junction bases unmatched: 3. Per the germline V gene, CDR1 is SGHKS and CDR2 is YYEKEE (reference sequence). The CDR3 length is 14 residues. CDR3 DNA: TGTGCCAGCAGCGGGGGACAGCTGAACACTGAAGCTTTCTTT. Encoded protein: CASSGGQLNTEAFF.

This clonotype has ten or more counts. V is TRBV6-5 and J is TRBJ2-7, with 11 bases identical to TRBD2. The V and J ends lost 6 bases and 4 bases, in that order; junction bases with no gene match: 5. CDR1 is MNHEY, CDR2 SVGAGI, per germline. The CDR3 has 14 residues. CDR3 in amino acids: CASRVAGGRYEQYF. DNA of the CDR3: TGTGCCAGCAGGGTAGCGGGGGGGCGGTACGAGCAGTACTTC.

The chain carries TRBV19 and TRBJ2-1, with 7 positions matching TRBD2. Germline V gene sequence: CDR1 LNHDA, CDR2 SQIVND (reference sequence). V dropped 1 base and J dropped 5; count of bases not matched to a gene: 5. The CDR3 contains 15 residues. CDR3 amino acids: CASSIVRELNNEQFF. CDR3 in DNA: TGTGCCAGTAGTATAGTGCGGGAGCTCAACAATGAGCAGTTCTTC. The full variable domain, completed using reference TRBV19 and TRBJ2-1, is DGGITQSPKYLFRKEGQNVTLSCEQNLNHDAMYWYRQDPGQGLRLIYYSQIVNDFQKGDIAEGYSVSREKKESFPLTVTSAQKNPTAFYLCASSIVRELNNEQFFGPGTRLTVL.

V is TRBV2 and J is TRBJ1-1, with D perhaps matching TRBD1 (5 bases). The CDR3 has 15 residues. The germline V gene encodes CDR1 SNHLY and CDR2 FYNNEI. V lost 8 bases and J 4 bases, leaving 20 bases between the germline ends. CDR3: CASLDGRGPGTEAFF. As DNA, the CDR3 is TGTGCCAGCCTAGACGGAAGGGGTCCGGGCACTGAAGCTTTCTTT.

The rearrangement uses TRBV12-3 or TRBV12-4 and TRBJ2-4, with a weak D call TRBD2 (5 bases). The CDR3 has 15 residues. V lost 5 bases to trimming and J lost 2 bases, with 13 bases between them. CDR3 amino acids: CASSGFGEPKNIQYF. The CDR3 DNA follows: TGTGCCAGCAGTGGATTCGGGGAACCCAAAAACATTCAGTACTTC.

This clonotype was recorded at least ten times. This rearrangement joins TRBV6-5 to TRBJ2-1; TRBD2 is a possible D gene (6 bases). V lost 4 bases and J lost 7, with 11 bases in between. This CDR3 spans 13 amino acids. Germline V gene data show CDR1 as MNHEY and CDR2 as SVGAGI. The CDR3 DNA reads TGTGCCAGCAGTTCTCTGGGGGGAAATGAGCAGTTCTTC. It is translated as CASSSLGGNEQFF.

This clonotype was seen only a few times. J is TRBJ1-1 and V is TRBV25-1, with 11 bases matching TRBD1. The CDR3 is made up of 18 amino acids. V shed 1 base and J 0 bases; nucleotides not matched to a gene: 7. CDR1 and CDR2 (germline): MGHDK, SYGVNS. CDR3 sequence reads: CASSELVGQGGLNTEAFF. The CDR3 DNA follows: TGTGCCAGCAGTGAATTAGTGGGACAGGGGGGACTGAACACTGAAGCTTTCTTT.

The rearrangement links TRBV6-5 to TRBJ2-1; 9 bases fit TRBD2. Trimming at V came to 2 bases and at J to 7 bases, leaving 3 bases not matched to a gene. There are 14 residues in the CDR3. The germline V gene has CDR1 MNHEY and CDR2 SVGAGI. The DNA for the CDR3 is TGTGCCAGCAGTTACCGCGGGGGGGCGAATGAGCAGTTCTTC. The encoded protein is CASSYRGGANEQFF.

Many counts were recorded for this clonotype. J is TRBJ1-1 and V is TRBV6-2 or TRBV6-3; a weak D match, TRBD1 (6 bases). The V end was cut by 6 bases, the J end by 0 bases, with 8 bases between. The germline V gene has CDR1 MNHEY and CDR2 SVGEGT. The CDR3 has 13 residues. Here the CDR3 DNA reads TGTGCCAGCAGCGGACAGTTGAACACTGAAGCTTTCTTT. It codes for CASSGQLNTEAFF.

This clonotype was detected only a few times. J is TRBJ2-4 and V is TRBV24-1; perhaps TRBD1 as D (7 bases). The CDR3 loop spans 17 amino acids. CDR1 and CDR2 from the germline V gene are KGHDR and SFDVKD. V gave up 12 bases and J gave up 0 bases, with 23 bases separating them. This CDR3 reads CAPLGSPGGIAKNIQYF. CDR3 bases: TGTGCCCCCTTAGGGAGCCCAGGGGGGATAGCCAAAAACATTCAGTACTTC.

Points on this clonotype: The conserved phenylalanine or tryptophan is not found at the CDR3 terminus, so this likely reflects a read error. V usage is TRBV25-1 and J usage is TRBJ2-7; D unclear. CDR3 length equals 12 residues. In germline, CDR1 is MGHDK, CDR2 SYGVNS. Trimming removed 1 base at V and 4 bases at J, with 5 bases between. CDR3 nucleotide sequence: TGTGCCAGCAGTGAATCCGCTTACGAGCAGTACTAC. Amino acid sequence: CASSESAYEQYY.

This clonotype was counted many times. The rearrangement joins TRBV12-3 or TRBV12-4 to TRBJ1-5; a weak D match, TRBD1 (6 bases). This CDR3 is built from 15 residues. Trimming removed 2 bases from V and 0 bases from J, with 8 bases in between. Here the CDR3 reads CASSLSGASNQPQHF. Written as DNA, the CDR3 is TGTGCCAGCAGTTTATCAGGGGCTAGCAATCAGCCCCAGCATTTT.

This clonotype was seen a handful of times. The genes are TRBV4-3 and TRBJ1-5; 7 bases are a match to TRBD1. CDR3 length: 15 amino acids. The V segment lost 0 bases and the J segment 6 bases; nucleotides outside the gene matches: 5. Germline V gene data show CDR1 as LGHNA and CDR2 as YSLEER. The CDR3 DNA sequence: TGCGCCAGCAGCCAAGACAGGGGGGGTAGTCAGCCCCAGCATTTT. Translating it yields CASSQDRGGSQPQHF.

V is TRBV7-8 and J is TRBJ2-2, with unresolved D. Germline lookup yields CDR1 SGHVS and CDR2 FQNEAQ. This CDR3 is 11 amino acids long. Trimming removed 6 bases at V and 8 bases at J, with 7 bases between. The CDR3, as DNA: TGTGCCAGCAGACTTTTGGGGGAGCTGTTTTTT. Encoded protein: CASRLLGELFF.

In its sample, this clonotype was seen a few times. The J gene is TRBJ2-7, the V gene TRBV6-5, with TRBD1 identical over 8 bases. Germline V gives CDR1 MNHEY, CDR2 SVGAGI. The CDR3 has 14 residues. The junction had 9 bases not matched to a gene; V was cut back by 6 bases and J by 5 bases. The CDR3 DNA is TGTGCCAGCAGCCACCAGGACAGGGTGAACGAGCAGTACTTC. It encodes CASSHQDRVNEQYF.

The chain couples TRBV5-6 to TRBJ1-4; tentative D call: TRBD1 (5 bases). CDR3 length: 14 amino acids. From germline, CDR1 is SGHDT and CDR2 YYEEEE. The V end was cut by 0 bases, the J end by 4 bases, with 7 bases between. In DNA form, the CDR3 reads TGTGCCAGCAGCTTGGAGACAGTTAATGAAAAACTGTTTTTT. Amino acids: CASSLETVNEKLFF.

The V and J genes are TRBV11-2 and TRBJ2-2; the D is unclear. V lost 0 bases and J lost 5, with 10 bases in between. This CDR3 has 15 residues. The germline V gene encodes CDR1 SGHAT and CDR2 FQNNGV. CDR3 coding DNA: TGTGCCAGCAGCTTAGAGCTTACGTCGACCGGGGAGCTGTTTTTT. This sequence encodes CASSLELTSTGELFF.

This clonotype was recorded many times. The rearrangement uses TRBV6-5 and TRBJ1-3, with 10 bases aligning to TRBD1. The germline gives CDR1 MNHEY, CDR2 SVGAGI. The V segment lost 0 bases and the J segment 4 bases; nucleotides outside the gene matches: 6. CDR3 length: 17 amino acids. This CDR3 reads CASSYSGTGVQGNTIYF. The CDR3 region has the DNA TGTGCCAGCAGTTACTCGGGGACAGGGGTGCAAGGAAACACCATATATTTT.

The V gene is TRBV6-6, the J gene TRBJ2-5, with TRBD2 matching over 10 bases. Germline CDR1 and CDR2: MNHNY and SVGAGI (reference sequence). The CDR3 contains 16 residues. The V gene end was trimmed by 5 bases and the J gene end by 2 bases; junction bases not matched to a gene: 8. The CDR3 sequence: CASSLRGLAAQETQYF. DNA of the CDR3: TGTGCCAGCAGTCTCCGCGGACTAGCGGCTCAAGAGACCCAGTACTTC.